The 2 T cell receptor beta chains presented below share a single source sample, sequenced in a study of PD-L1 blockade in urothelial cancer. Data came from immunoSEQ multiplex PCR; TCRdb stores just in-frame clones and leaves some out. Seen here are about 71,000 clones, around 90% observed once, and the top ten hold 3.4%. The specimen was PBMCs, collected around atezolizumab (anti-PD-L1) treatment. Every receptor here comes from a man aged 55 to 70 with urothelial cancer.

This clone was seen a handful of times. The J gene is TRBJ1-1, the V gene TRBV11-3; possible D gene TRBD1, 5 bases. Germline V CDR1 and CDR2: SGHNT, YENEEA. This CDR3 contains 13 residues. Trimming took off 3 bases at V and 2 bases at J, with 7 bases between the two ends. The CDR3 is CASSFQGNTEAFF. DNA for the CDR3: TGTGCCAGCAGCTTCCAGGGAAACACTGAAGCTTTCTTT.

The chain joins TRBV7-8 to TRBJ2-2, with 11 bases matching TRBD1. Germline V lookup: CDR1 SGHVS, CDR2 FQNEAQ. V dropped 3 bases and J dropped 4; count of bases not matched to a gene: 7. CDR3 size: 17 residues. The CDR3: CASSFPGTGGFTGELFF. CDR3 in DNA: TGTGCCAGCAGCTTCCCCGGGACAGGGGGATTCACCGGGGAGCTGTTTTTT.